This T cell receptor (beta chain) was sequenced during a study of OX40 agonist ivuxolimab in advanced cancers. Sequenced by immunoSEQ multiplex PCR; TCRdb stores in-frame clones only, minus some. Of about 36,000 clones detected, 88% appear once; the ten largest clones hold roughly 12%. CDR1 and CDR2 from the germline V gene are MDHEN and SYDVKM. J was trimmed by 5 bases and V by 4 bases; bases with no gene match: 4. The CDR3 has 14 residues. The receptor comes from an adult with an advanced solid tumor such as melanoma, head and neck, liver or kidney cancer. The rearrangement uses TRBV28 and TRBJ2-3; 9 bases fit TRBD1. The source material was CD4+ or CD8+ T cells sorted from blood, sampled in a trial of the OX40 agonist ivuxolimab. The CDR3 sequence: CASSWGTGRDTQYF. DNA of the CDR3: TGTGCCAGCAGTTGGGGGACAGGGAGAGATACGCAGTATTTT.